Listed below are T cell receptor beta chains from one sample, sequenced in a study of blood T cell repertoires in COVID-19. The data were produced by immunoSEQ multiplex PCR, yet TCRdb's version contains in-frame clones alone and is incomplete. Counted here are 200,000 to 300,000 clones, around 87% occurring once; the ten biggest clones make up 2% to 3%. Sample: peripheral blood. The receptors here all came from a woman in her forties or fifties with acute or convalescent COVID-19. Each CDR3 is given with its conserved first and last residue.

v_call	j_call	cdr3_aa
TRBV7-3	TRBJ2-7	CASSLGLAGEGYEQYF
TRBV25-1	TRBJ1-6	CATGTGGYNNSPLHF
TRBV27	TRBJ1-1	CASSLGARGNTEAFF
TRBV28	TRBJ2-1	CASSSSYRRKVYNEQFF
TRBV28	TRBJ1-2	CASSLGQNYGYTF
TRBV5-1	TRBJ1-4	CASSSATAINEKLFF
TRBV25-1	TRBJ2-2	CASSLGLPGELFF
TRBV15	TRBJ2-7	CATSWDRGSYEQYF
TRBV7-2	TRBJ2-1	CASSPSSYNEQFF
TRBV2	TRBJ1-5	CASSDRTGRQPQHF
TRBV19	TRBJ2-1	CASKWSLSYNEQFF
TRBV28	TRBJ2-4	CASSLGTGLPLGKNIQYF